The 20 T cell receptor beta chains reported below all come from one sample, sequenced in a study of blood T cell repertoires in COVID-19. Assay: immunoSEQ multiplex PCR; the TCRdb copy retains only in-frame clones and omits some. Among approximately 300,000 clones, around 89% were seen once, and the ten largest hold around 0.98%. Sequences were obtained from peripheral blood. These receptors all stem from a middle-aged woman with COVID-19, enrolled during active disease.

The gene calls are TRBV28 and TRBJ1-1, with D unclear. Looked up from germline, CDR1 is MDHEN and CDR2 is SYDVKM. V gave up 8 bases and J gave up 5 bases, with 12 bases separating them. CDR3 size: 12 residues. The CDR3: CASPRGGTEAFF. CDR3 coding DNA: TGTGCCAGCCCCCGGGGAGGGACTGAAGCTTTCTTT.

The CDR3 sequence is CASSATGTGEDTQYF. The CDR3 region has the DNA TGCGCCAGCAGCGCAACCGGGACAGGGGAGGATACGCAGTATTTT. The chain joins TRBV5-1 to TRBJ2-3, with 10 bases matching TRBD1. The CDR3 spans 15 residues. After removal of 4 bases from V and 6 bases from J, the junction contained 8 bases not matched to a gene. Germline V gene lookup returns CDR1 SGHRS and CDR2 YFSETQ.

This chain uses TRBV9 with TRBJ1-1; the D gene is possibly TRBD1 (6 bases). The CDR3 contains 13 residues. Germline CDR1 SGDLS, CDR2 YYNGEE. The V end was cut by 6 bases, the J end by 3 bases, with 12 bases between. Written as DNA, the CDR3 is TGTGCCAGCAACAGGGTATTAGACACTGAAGCTTTCTTT. Translation gives CASNRVLDTEAFF.

The genes are TRBV27 and TRBJ2-6, with 7 bases fitting TRBD1. Losses at the gene ends were 2 bases for V and 2 bases for J; bases not matched to a gene: 0. The CDR3 covers 15 residues. Germline V lookup: CDR1 MNHEY, CDR2 SMNVEV (reference sequence). CDR3 residues: CASSLQGAGANVLTF. CDR3 DNA sequence: TGTGCCAGCAGTTTACAGGGGGCTGGGGCCAACGTCCTGACTTTC.

The genes are TRBV6-1 and TRBJ1-1; no reliable D call. From germline, CDR1 is MNHNS and CDR2 SASEGT. The CDR3 has 14 amino acids. Trimming pared 2 bases from V and 6 bases from J, leaving 13 bases between. The CDR3 loop reads CASSENWAVAEAFF. CDR3 nucleotide sequence: TGTGCCAGCAGTGAAAATTGGGCTGTAGCTGAAGCTTTCTTT.

This clone was seen just once. This chain links TRBV4-3 with TRBJ2-3, with D maybe TRBD2 (6 bases). Germline lookup yields CDR1 LGHNA and CDR2 YSLEER. The ends were cut back, 0 bases at V and 6 bases at J, with 10 bases in the middle. The CDR3 is 14 residues long. The CDR3 nucleotides are TGCGCCAGCAGCCAAGAACTAGCAGCGGATACGCAGTATTTT. As protein: CASSQELAADTQYF.

The CDR3 DNA follows: TGTGCACCAGCCGGGACAGGGAGAGGCCACGAGCAGTACTTC. It codes for CAPAGTGRGHEQYF. V and J are TRBV30 and TRBJ2-7, with 9 bases matching TRBD1. Germline CDR1 GTSNPN, CDR2 SVGIG (reference sequence). The CDR3 has 14 residues.

The chain couples TRBV7-9 to TRBJ2-1; TRBD1 matches 7 bases. Germline lookup yields CDR1 SEHNR and CDR2 FQNEAQ (reference sequence). This CDR3 has 15 residues. Trimming removed 1 base from V and 4 bases from J; junction bases left unmatched: 4. The CDR3 spells CASSLGDREYNEQFF. CDR3 DNA sequence: TGTGCCAGCAGCTTAGGAGACAGGGAATACAATGAGCAGTTCTTC.

This rearrangement joins TRBV11-3 to TRBJ2-7; D remains unclear. Germline CDR1 SGHNT, CDR2 YENEEA. The CDR3 is 15 amino acids. V was pared by 1 base and J by 4 bases, with 14 bases between. The CDR3 sequence is CASSLGFGAVYEQYF. The DNA for the CDR3 is TGTGCCAGCAGCTTAGGGTTCGGAGCAGTATACGAGCAGTACTTC.

The chain employs TRBV6-5 and TRBJ2-7, with 7 bases lining up with TRBD1. CDR1 is MNHEY, CDR2 SVGAGI, per germline. This CDR3 contains 15 residues. The J segment lost 3 bases and the V segment lost 5 bases, leaving 10 bases of the junction unmatched. This chain's CDR3 is CASSLTGRGLYEQYF. The CDR3 DNA reads TGTGCCAGCAGTCTGACAGGGAGAGGGCTCTACGAGCAGTACTTC.

This chain joins TRBV5-1 and TRBJ1-6, with D possibly TRBD1 on 5 matching bases. This CDR3 comprises 15 residues. Between the trimmed V and J ends, which lost 1 base and 6 bases, there was a span of 11 bases. Germline V gene data show CDR1 as SGHRS and CDR2 as YFSETQ. CDR3 sequence reads: CASSLSGEFNSPLHF. CDR3 nucleotide sequence: TGCGCCAGCAGCTTGTCGGGGGAATTTAATTCACCCCTCCACTTT.

This chain joins TRBV28 and TRBJ1-2, with D possibly TRBD1 on 5 matching bases. The germline V gene encodes CDR1 MDHEN and CDR2 SYDVKM. The CDR3 covers 14 residues. The ends were cut back, 6 bases at V and 3 bases at J, with 14 bases in the middle. The CDR3 DNA is TGTGCCAGCAGCGGTCACGGGGACTACTATGGCTACACCTTC. This codes for CASSGHGDYYGYTF.

A single count supports this clone. This sequence joins TRBV9 and TRBJ1-3, with 7 bases identical to TRBD1. V lost 1 base, J lost 1 base, and 5 bases stayed unmatched. Germline V gene lookup returns CDR1 SGDLS and CDR2 YYNGEE. The CDR3 has 16 amino acids. CDR3 sequence: CASSVQTGRSGNTIYF. In DNA form, the CDR3 reads TGTGCCAGCAGCGTACAGACAGGGCGGTCTGGAAACACCATATATTTT. Together with reference TRBV9 and TRBJ1-3, the CDR3 gives the full variable domain: DSGVTQTPKHLITATGQRVTLRCSPRSGDLSVYWYQQSLDQGLQFLIQYYNGEERAKGNILERFSAQQFPDLHSELNLSSLELGDSALYFCASSVQTGRSGNTIYFGEGSWLTVV.

This rearrangement joins TRBV28 to TRBJ1-3; 7 bases fit TRBD1. With 3 bases clipped from V and 4 bases from J, the junction kept 9 bases outside the gene matches. The CDR3 contains 16 residues. Germline CDR1 and CDR2: MDHEN and SYDVKM. The CDR3 DNA follows: TGTGCCAGCAGTTTCTCTGGACAGGAATGGGGAAACACCATATATTTT. It translates to CASSFSGQEWGNTIYF.

The rearrangement joins TRBV6-2 or TRBV6-3 to TRBJ2-1; 9 nucleotides match TRBD1. The V gene end was trimmed by 6 bases and the J gene end by 4 bases; junction bases not matched to a gene: 13. Germline V lookup: CDR1 MNHEY, CDR2 SVGEGT. The CDR3 is made up of 17 amino acids. CDR3 loop: CASRPTGGGFGYNEQFF. Written as DNA, the CDR3 is TGTGCCAGCAGGCCTACAGGGGGCGGCTTTGGGTACAATGAGCAGTTCTTC.

V is TRBV7-9 and J is TRBJ2-1; no clear D gene. The CDR3 has 15 amino acids. Trimming removed 2 bases from V and 6 bases from J, with 14 bases in between. The germline gives CDR1 SEHNR, CDR2 FQNEAQ (reference sequence). The CDR3 nucleotides are TGTGCCAGCAGCTTAAAGCGTCCACCATCCAATGAGCAGTTCTTC. Translation gives CASSLKRPPSNEQFF.

This clone has just a few counts. V usage is TRBV5-4 and J usage is TRBJ2-7, with TRBD2 matching 8 bases. Trimming at V came to 3 bases and at J to 5 bases, leaving 10 bases not matched to a gene. The V gene's germline CDR1 is SGHNT and CDR2 YYREEE (reference sequence). This CDR3 has 15 residues. CDR3 loop: CASSSQAGVFDEQYF. The CDR3 nucleotides are TGTGCCAGCAGCTCCCAAGCGGGAGTATTCGACGAGCAGTACTTC.

The chain has TRBV6-1 and TRBJ2-7, with D possibly matching TRBD2 (5 bases). CDR1 and CDR2 (germline): MNHNS, SASEGT. CDR3 length: 15 amino acids. Trimming took 3 bases from V and 4 from J, leaving 16 bases between them. The DNA for the CDR3 is TGTGCCAGCAGTGACGGCTTGGGCGGAGGTTACGAGCAGTACTTC. Its protein product is CASSDGLGGGYEQYF.

The chain joins TRBV4-2 to TRBJ2-7, with TRBD1 matching 8 bases. The CDR3 extends over 15 amino acids. The V and J ends lost 3 bases and 3 bases, in that order; junction bases with no gene match: 7. Looked up from germline, CDR1 is LGHNA and CDR2 is YNFKEQ. The CDR3 spells CASSHRTGSFYEQYF. CDR3 DNA sequence: TGTGCCAGCAGCCACAGGACAGGGAGTTTCTACGAGCAGTACTTC.

The chain uses TRBV5-1 and TRBJ1-1; D remains ambiguous. In germline, CDR1 is SGHRS, CDR2 YFSETQ. Trimming pared 4 bases from V and 0 bases from J, leaving 16 bases between. There are 16 residues in the CDR3. The CDR3 loop is CASSPLALSLNTEAFF. DNA for the CDR3: TGCGCCAGCAGCCCACTTGCGCTAAGCTTGAACACTGAAGCTTTCTTT.